The 27 T cell receptor beta chains listed next were all sequenced from one sample in a study of cytomegalovirus exposure and HLA in healthy donors. The repertoire was sequenced with immunoSEQ multiplex PCR; TCRdb's copy has only in-frame clones and lacks some. Of about 150,000 clones in the sample, 75% to 90% were seen once. The sample consisted of PBMCs. The receptors originated from a man aged 18 to 30 in good health and CMV-seropositive.

V usage is TRBV11-2 and J usage is TRBJ1-1; 7 positions agree with TRBD1. Germline V gene data show CDR1 as SGHAT and CDR2 as FQNNGV. Trimming took 5 bases from V and 2 from J; bases not matched to a gene: 8. The CDR3 covers 15 residues. The CDR3 DNA follows: TGTGCCAGCAGCGCTAGACAGGGAACAAACACTGAAGCTTTCTTT. Amino acid sequence: CASSARQGTNTEAFF.

The chain recombines TRBV30 with TRBJ2-5; D perhaps matches TRBD2 (5 bases). V shed 8 bases and J shed 1 base, with 11 bases lying between them. The CDR3 has 12 amino acids. Per the germline V gene, CDR1 is GTSNPN and CDR2 is SVGIG (reference sequence). The CDR3 spells CAPSEVQETQYF. In nucleotides, the CDR3 is TGTGCCCCATCGGAGGTCCAAGAGACCCAGTACTTC.

J is TRBJ2-2 and V is TRBV7-2, with TRBD2 as a possible D gene (5 bases). This CDR3 contains 15 residues. Trimming took 3 bases from V and 0 from J, leaving 8 bases between them. CDR1 is SGHTA and CDR2 is FQGNSA in the germline V gene. The chain's CDR3 is CASSFGGPNTGELFF. CDR3 DNA sequence: TGTGCCAGCAGCTTTGGCGGGCCGAACACCGGGGAGCTGTTTTTT.

The V and J genes are TRBV5-1 and TRBJ2-3; 10 bases are shared with TRBD1. The V and J ends lost 2 bases and 4 bases, in that order; junction bases with no gene match: 7. CDR3 size: 16 residues. Germline lookup yields CDR1 SGHRS and CDR2 YFSETQ. The CDR3 DNA follows: TGCGCCAGCAGCTTTCGCCGGGACAGGGGATCAGATACGCAGTATTTT. Translation gives CASSFRRDRGSDTQYF.

V usage is TRBV5-6 and J usage is TRBJ1-1, with 7 bases aligning to TRBD1. Germline V gene sequence: CDR1 SGHDT, CDR2 YYEEEE. This CDR3 region has 15 residues. J gave up 5 bases and V 0 bases, and 7 bases lay outside the gene matches. This CDR3 is CASSLGRGHRTEAFF. Here the CDR3 DNA reads TGTGCCAGCAGCTTGGGGAGGGGGCATCGGACTGAAGCTTTCTTT.

CDR3 sequence (DNA): TGCGCCAGCACCCCGTACCCGACAGAGACCTACGAGCAGTACTTC. It yields the protein CASTPYPTETYEQYF. This chain joins TRBV4-1 and TRBJ2-7, with TRBD1 as a possible D gene (5 bases). Trimming took off 7 bases at V and 2 bases at J, with 18 bases between the two ends. There are 15 residues in the CDR3. Germline loops: CDR1 MGHRA, CDR2 YSYEKL.

The rearrangement links TRBV18 to TRBJ2-2, with a weak D call TRBD1 (6 bases). Trimming took 3 bases from V and 4 from J, leaving 12 bases between them. The V gene's germline CDR1 is KGHSH and CDR2 LQKENI. This CDR3 has 15 residues. The CDR3 reads CASSPQPTGTGELFF. The CDR3 DNA reads TGTGCCAGCTCACCCCAGCCGACAGGCACCGGGGAGCTGTTTTTT.

The chain joins TRBV27 to TRBJ2-7, with 10 bases aligning to TRBD1. V lost 6 bases, J lost 2 bases, and 13 bases stayed unmatched. The CDR3 consists of 17 residues. Germline V gives CDR1 MNHEY, CDR2 SMNVEV (reference sequence). In DNA, the CDR3 is TGTGCCAGCAGCCATACTCCGGGACAGGGGACAACCTACGAGCAGTACTTC. Translation: CASSHTPGQGTTYEQYF.

The CDR3 protein is CASSEQISSYEQYF. For the CDR3, the DNA is TGTGCCAGCAGTGAACAGATTAGCTCCTACGAGCAGTACTTC. This chain uses TRBV27 with TRBJ2-7; D is unclear. This CDR3 has 14 amino acids. Deletions cut 5 bases from V and 0 bases from J, with 11 bases between. Germline V CDR1 and CDR2: MNHEY, SMNVEV (reference sequence).

J is TRBJ2-3 and V is TRBV18, with TRBD2 matching 7 bases. The germline V gene has CDR1 KGHSH and CDR2 LQKENI. Trimming cost V 5 bases and J 1 base; bases outside gene matches: 3. The CDR3 is 14 amino acids. CDR3 sequence reads: CASSASGRTDTQYF. In nucleotides, the CDR3 is TGTGCCAGCTCAGCTAGCGGCCGCACAGATACGCAGTATTTT.

V usage is TRBV4-1 and J usage is TRBJ1-1; possible D gene TRBD1, 5 bases. The CDR3 consists of 15 residues. Germline V CDR1 and CDR2: MGHRA, YSYEKL. V was pared by 4 bases and J by 6 bases, with 18 bases between. DNA for the CDR3: TGCGCCAGCAGCCTGAGTTGGGGGGGAATCGCTGAAGCTTTCTTT. It translates to CASSLSWGGIAEAFF.

This rearrangement joins TRBV4-3 to TRBJ2-5, with 11 bases that match TRBD2. The CDR3 loop spans 18 amino acids. Germline loops: CDR1 LGHNA, CDR2 YSLEER. J gave up 2 bases and V 0 bases, and 8 bases lay outside the gene matches. The DNA for the CDR3 is TGCGCCAGCAGCCAAGACCGTACTAGCGGGGGAGGGCAAGAGACCCAGTACTTC. Amino acid sequence: CASSQDRTSGGGQETQYF.

This rearrangement joins TRBV19 to TRBJ1-2; a possible D gene is TRBD1 (5 bases). This CDR3 has 13 amino acids. Trimming cost V 4 bases and J 2 bases, with 8 bases left between them. Germline values: CDR1 LNHDA, CDR2 SQIVND (reference sequence). The CDR3 loop reads CASSRRGNYGYTF. In DNA, the CDR3 is TGTGCCAGTAGTAGGAGGGGCAACTATGGCTACACCTTC.

This chain links TRBV5-8 with TRBJ1-4; D may be TRBD1 (6 bases). Germline assignment: CDR1 SGHTS and CDR2 YDEGEE. The CDR3 runs to 17 residues. Trimming took off 0 bases at V and 2 bases at J, with 14 bases between the two ends. The CDR3 protein is CASSLGDTGGTNEKLFF. CDR3 bases: TGTGCCAGCAGCTTGGGGGACACCGGGGGGACTAATGAAAAACTGTTTTTT.

The genes are TRBV9 and TRBJ2-5, with 7 bases matching TRBD1. V lost 3 bases and J lost 7; bases outside the gene matches: 9. CDR3 length: 14 amino acids. Germline V lookup: CDR1 SGDLS, CDR2 YYNGEE. The DNA of the CDR3 is TGTGCCAGCAGCGAACAGGGGCCCACGGGGACCCAGTACTTC. Protein: CASSEQGPTGTQYF.

This chain links TRBV30 with TRBJ1-5, with D possibly matching TRBD1 (6 bases). V was pared by 3 bases and J by 4 bases, with 13 bases between. The CDR3 contains 14 residues. Looked up from germline, CDR1 is GTSNPN and CDR2 is SVGIG (reference sequence). The DNA for the CDR3 is TGTGCCTGGAGCCGCACAGGGCCTAATCAGCCCCAGCATTTT. As protein: CAWSRTGPNQPQHF.

The gene calls are TRBV6-5 and TRBJ1-2; 8 bases are shared with TRBD1. V was pared by 4 bases and J by 2 bases, with 6 bases of the junction left unmatched. This CDR3 contains 15 residues. Per germline, CDR1 MNHEY and CDR2 SVGAGI. The CDR3 nucleotides are TGTGCCAGCAGTTCGACGACAGGGGCCAACTATGGCTACACCTTC. Encoded protein: CASSSTTGANYGYTF.

V and J are TRBV2 and TRBJ1-6; 7 bases match TRBD1. CDR3 length: 16 amino acids. V gave up 7 bases and J gave up 5 bases; unmatched junction bases: 11. Germline V lookup: CDR1 SNHLY, CDR2 FYNNEI. DNA for the CDR3: TGTGCCAGCAAAGGTCAGGGGGTGTTCGATAATTCACCCCTCCACTTT. This sequence encodes CASKGQGVFDNSPLHF.

The chain joins TRBV13 to TRBJ2-2; a possible D gene is TRBD1 (7 bases). From germline, CDR1 is PRHDT and CDR2 FYEKMQ (reference sequence). Trimming left V 4 bases short and J 6 bases short, with 21 bases between. The CDR3 runs to 17 residues. CDR3 region: CASSSLRGTVKSGELFF. In nucleotides, the CDR3 is TGTGCCAGCAGCTCCCTCCGGGGGACAGTCAAGTCCGGGGAGCTGTTTTTT.

The chain recombines TRBV2 with TRBJ2-3; 9 bases agree with TRBD2. Germline CDR1 reads SNHLY; CDR2 reads FYNNEI. Trimming at V came to 6 bases and at J to 2 bases, leaving 15 bases not matched to a gene. The CDR3 is 18 residues long. The CDR3 reads CASSETRRTSAFTDTQYF. CDR3 bases: TGTGCCAGCAGCGAAACACGCCGGACTAGCGCATTCACAGATACGCAGTATTTT.

This rearrangement joins TRBV6-1 to TRBJ1-2; no clear D. CDR3 length: 13 amino acids. Germline V gives CDR1 MNHNS, CDR2 SASEGT. The V and J ends lost 8 bases and 8 bases respectively, with 18 bases between them. Here the CDR3 reads CASHTNPSSGYTF. In DNA form, the CDR3 reads TGTGCCAGCCATACCAACCCGTCTAGCGGCTACACCTTC.

The chain combines TRBV7-8 with TRBJ1-5; unclear D gene. Trimming removed 0 bases from V and 4 bases from J, with 7 bases in between. CDR3 length: 14 amino acids. In germline, CDR1 is SGHVS, CDR2 FQNEAQ. CDR3 nucleotides: TGTGCCAGCAGCTTAGCCGGGGTTAATCAGCCCCAGCATTTT. This gives the protein CASSLAGVNQPQHF.

The chain has TRBV6-6 and TRBJ1-2; no reliable D call. V lost 2 bases and J lost 3, with 7 bases in between. The CDR3 is 13 residues long. From germline, CDR1 is MNHNY and CDR2 SVGAGI (reference sequence). CDR3 region: CASSYDGDYGYTF. Here the CDR3 DNA reads TGTGCCAGCAGTTACGACGGAGACTATGGCTACACCTTC.

V and J are TRBV11-2 and TRBJ1-1; D is possibly TRBD1 (5 bases). From germline, CDR1 is SGHAT and CDR2 FQNNGV. V was clipped by 4 bases and J by 4 bases, with 16 bases between them. There are 15 residues in the CDR3. The CDR3 DNA reads TGTGCCAGCAGCTCCTCCAGGGTCGACGGCACTGAAGCTTTCTTT. Translated: CASSSSRVDGTEAFF.

This chain joins TRBV7-6 and TRBJ2-3; TRBD2 aligns across 13 bases. Germline loops: CDR1 SGHVS, CDR2 FNYEAQ. Trimming at V came to 5 bases and at J to 5 bases, leaving 4 bases not matched to a gene. This CDR3 has 15 residues. In DNA, the CDR3 is TGTGCCAGCAGCACCGGACTAGCGGGAGAAGATACGCAGTATTTT. It is translated as CASSTGLAGEDTQYF.

The CDR3 bases are TGTGCCAGAGCCGCCGGGACTAGCGGGGCGAGCACAGATACGCAGTATTTT. This gives the protein CARAAGTSGASTDTQYF. V and J are TRBV9 and TRBJ2-3, with 13 positions matching TRBD2. Germline V gives CDR1 SGDLS, CDR2 YYNGEE. J was trimmed by 0 bases and V by 8 bases; bases with no gene match: 9. The CDR3 sequence is 17 residues long.

The J gene is TRBJ1-3, the V gene TRBV7-2; D may be TRBD1 (6 bases). Looked up from germline, CDR1 is SGHTA and CDR2 is FQGNSA. This CDR3 comprises 14 residues. V gave up 5 bases and J gave up 0 bases, with 8 bases separating them. CDR3 nucleotides: TGTGCCAGCAGCCACAGGGTCTCTGGAAACACCATATATTTT. Translated: CASSHRVSGNTIYF.